The clone carrying this T cell receptor (beta chain) was picked up a small number of times. The antigen remains unidentified. This entry is derived from a study of cytomegalovirus exposure and HLA in healthy donors. In the PCR, 60 Vbeta and 13 Jbeta primers were used. Clones were read by immunoSEQ multiplex PCR, and TCRdb kept only the in-frame ones, dropping some. The sample contains some 180,000 clones, 80% to 90% of which appear only once. Study-level results: An apparent linkage of common viral pathogens to several of the most significant clusters emerged in a later analysis.

Material for sequencing was PBMCs. This clonotype was obtained from a man aged 40-49 years in good health and CMV-seropositive.

The DNA of the CDR3 is TGTGCCAGCGCGCGGGAACCCAATCAGCCCCAGCATTTT. Its translation is CASAREPNQPQHF. This sequence joins TRBV6-4 and TRBJ1-5, with D unclear. This CDR3 contains 13 residues. The germline CDR1 and CDR2 sequences are MRHNA and SNTAGT. V lost 8 bases and J 3 bases, leaving 11 bases between the germline ends.